The 3 T cell receptor beta chains listed next were all sequenced from one sample in a study of early T cells in non-severe SARS-CoV-2 infection. TCRdb recomputed calls from the 5' RACE reads with MiXCR, one row per CDR3 protein. The sample holds about 98,000 distinct CDR3 sequences, around 13% seen once. Sequencing was performed on whole blood. The receptors originated from an adult who was a healthcare worker with PCR-confirmed SARS-CoV-2 infection or an uninfected control (not recorded which).

This chain links TRBV5-1 with TRBJ2-2; D not certain. V was pared by 4 bases and J by 6 bases, with 13 bases between. Looked up from germline, CDR1 is SGHRS and CDR2 is YFSETQ. This CDR3 contains 14 residues. The CDR3 loop is CASSPTTPPGELFF. CDR3 DNA: TGCGCCAGCAGCCCAACGACCCCCCCCGGGGAGCTGTTTTTT.

In this sample, this clonotype turned up a few times. This rearrangement joins TRBV20-1 to TRBJ1-2, with D tentatively TRBD1 (6 bases). The CDR3 loop spans 13 amino acids. The germline gives CDR1 DFQATT, CDR2 SNEGSKA (reference sequence). V lost 6 bases and J 2 bases, leaving 13 bases between the germline ends. The DNA of the CDR3 is TGCAGTGCCCCGAATACAGGGAACTATGGCTACACCTTC. Amino acid sequence: CSAPNTGNYGYTF.

This clonotype showed up many times. The rearrangement uses TRBV12-3 or TRBV12-4 and TRBJ2-1; D call uncertain. Between the trimmed V and J ends, which lost 3 bases and 6 bases, there was a span of 3 bases. The CDR3 extends over 11 amino acids. The CDR3 spells CASSFSNEQFF. As DNA, the CDR3 is TGTGCCAGCAGTTTCAGCAATGAGCAGTTCTTC.